This T cell receptor beta chain comes out of a study of blood T cell repertoires in COVID-19. The germline V gene encodes CDR1 MDHEN and CDR2 SYDVKM. With V trimmed by 5 bases and J by 4 bases, 9 bases remained unmatched. This CDR3 region has 15 residues. As originally analysed: Amplification with reference gene primers provided the estimates of nucleated cell counts. Here immunoSEQ multiplex PCR was the method, and the copy in TCRdb shows in-frame clones only, minus some. The DNA was the basis for D and trimming; V, J and clone size are from that table. The profile shows about 170,000 clones, over 80% of them singletons.

Sequencing was performed on peripheral blood. The genes are TRBV28 and TRBJ1-2, with 8 bases matching TRBD1. The clonotype originates from a woman aged 55-70 years with acute or convalescent COVID-19. CDR3 amino acids: CASSPSGTGIYGYTF. The CDR3 DNA sequence: TGTGCCAGCAGTCCCTCCGGGACAGGCATCTATGGCTACACCTTC.